This T cell receptor beta chain was sequenced for a study of shared clonotypes between healthy human individuals (dated by TCRdb to 2020 to 2021). At the level of the whole study: A few men and two women, aged 18 to 49 years, made up the cohort. For each donor, three plates each were used for CD4 naive and CD4 memory, two plates were used for CD8 naive, and one plate was used for CD8 memory. Blood TCR repertoires of a handful of healthy adults were deeply sequenced to estimate repertoire size and the extent of clonotype sharing between individuals. Libraries were prepared and TCR repertoires were sequenced by different laboratories using diverse techniques, in order to increase sequencing depth and limit assay-specific biases. Between about 0.94 and 8.9 billion PBMCs per donor were obtained by leukapheresis.

Overall results and qualifications from the work: About 4.5% of naive CD4, around 3.5% of naive CD8, 2.3% of memory CD4, and approximately 0.4% of memory CD8 clonotypes were shared across several donors. Because the study included a small number of donors, the genetic and exposure-history diversity represented was limited. Higher generation probabilities were observed for clonotypes shared by all four sorted-subset donors than for non-shared clonotypes. Sampling was restricted to blood, and TCR repertoires in tissues likely differ from the TCR repertoires found in blood. Pairwise subsampling indicated that sequencing depth was expected to affect the degree of clonotype sharing among donors. Even with the large sequencing depth, rarefaction of the sorted-subset datasets indicated that sequencing was incomplete. Naive subsets generally had larger estimated clonotype richness than memory subsets did.

There are 16 amino acids in the CDR3, from cysteine to phenylalanine inclusive. Only the CDR3 DNA stays, 48 bases, in frame from base 1. The junction shows trimming of 5 bases on V and 4 bases on J, plus 18 bases between the germline ends. The CDR1 and CDR2 encoded by the germline V gene (reference sequence) are SEHNR and FQNEAQ. Using the deep immunoSEQ assay, TCR CDR3 regions were amplified from genomic DNA by multiplex PCR. Genomic DNA extracted from each cell subset was distributed evenly over all wells of several immunoSEQ 96-well plates, and each plate served as one replicate. For sorted subsets, each replicate PCR was loaded with approximately 190 ng genomic DNA, equivalent to about 30,000 T cell genomes. The purified libraries were quantified using a Qubit 3.0 fluorometer, sized with a Bioanalyzer 2100, and then quantified again using the KAPA Library Quantification kit. Every immunoSEQ 96-well plate was sequenced on a dedicated single-read 150-cycle Illumina NextSeq 550 flow cell. Turning to the authors' computational methods: The immunoSEQ output contained only junctional sequences without quality scores, so filtering could not match that applied to full-length reads. To assign V/J genes and CDR3, sequences were annotated using PyIR, a Python wrapper for IgBLAST v1.9, with IMGT germline references. Reads with weak V/J assignments (E-value above 1e-6), missing CDR3, stop codons, out-of-frame junctions, or ambiguous translated residues were removed. V3J clonotypes were defined as sequences sharing the same inferred V gene, J gene, and CDR3 amino acid sequence. The percentage overlap between two repertoires was calculated by dividing the number of shared unique clonotypes by the size of the smaller repertoire. Three approaches were used to assess repertoire richness: RTK rarefaction, the Chao1 estimator, and Recon v2.1 estimates of unobserved clonotypes. For all TCRbeta clonotypes obtained by the gDNA method from a handful of donors, generation probabilities were computed with OLGA. TCRdb's version of the immuneACCESS table is confined to in-frame rearrangements and falls short of the full clone set. An unresolved V gene accounts for under half of the shortfall where checked; the remainder is of unknown origin. V and J calls and clone size follow that table, whereas D and trimming were derived from the DNA. Recorded for this sample are 550,000 to 700,000 clones; around 73% of them occurred a single time. The ten largest clonotypes hold roughly 2% of the sample.

The donors were healthy, HIV-negative adults with no recently reported acute infections or vaccinations. Every donor was a Caucasian adult living in Nashville, Tennessee, USA. CD4+ T cells were enriched by magnetic negative selection, after which naive cells were positively selected on CD45RA and the negative fraction was taken as the memory subset. Blood was collected by leukapheresis, and PBMCs were isolated by Ficoll-Histopaque density gradient centrifugation and then cryopreserved in liquid nitrogen vapor phase. Purity and quantity of every magnetically sorted T cell population were checked by analytical flow cytometry. Genomic DNA was isolated from every sorted fraction and measured by UV absorbance on a Nanodrop 2000c. A note on this clone: Its antigen target is currently unknown. No base-level quality is on record; no much larger clone is a single base apart.

The specimen was memory CD4+ T cells sorted from blood. The sample's cell subset or site label, in plain terms: CD45RA-negative fraction. This clonotype was sampled from a woman aged 25 to 45 in good health. The chain is made from TRBV7-9 and TRBJ2-1; a tentative D call is TRBD2 (6 bases match). The DNA is TGTGCCAGCAGCCCAGCCGGGGGTAGGGATTACAATGAGCAGTTCTTC. Its amino acids are CASSPAGGRDYNEQFF. This CDR3, with the reference TRBV7-9 and TRBJ2-1 proteins standing in past its ends, gives the full variable domain DTGVSQNPRHKITKRGQNVTFRCDPISEHNRLYWYRQTLGQGPEFLTYFQNEAQLEKSRLLSDRFSAERPKGSFSTLEIQRTEQGDSAMYLCASSPAGGRDYNEQFFGPGTRLTVL.